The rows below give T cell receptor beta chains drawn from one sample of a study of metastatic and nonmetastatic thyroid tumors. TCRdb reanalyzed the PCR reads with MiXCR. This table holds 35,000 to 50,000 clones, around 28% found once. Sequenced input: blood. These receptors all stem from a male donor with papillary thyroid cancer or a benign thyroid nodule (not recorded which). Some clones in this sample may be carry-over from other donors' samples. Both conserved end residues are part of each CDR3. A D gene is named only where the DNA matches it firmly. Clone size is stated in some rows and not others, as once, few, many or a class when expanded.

cdr3_aa: CASSIVGINTEAFF
cdr3_nt: TGTGCCAGTAGTATAGTTGGAATAAACACTGAAGCTTTCTTT
j_call: TRBJ1-1
clone_size: NA
d_call: NA
v_call: TRBV19

cdr3_aa: CASSYRQGHRSPFHF
cdr3_nt: TGTGCCAGCAGTTACCGACAGGGACACAGGTCACCCTTCCACTTT
j_call: TRBJ1-6
clone_size: many
d_call: TRBD1
v_call: TRBV28

cdr3_aa: CASSTGYYNSPLHF
cdr3_nt: TGTGCCAGCAGCACGGGCTACTATAATTCACCCCTCCACTTT
j_call: TRBJ1-6
clone_size: many
d_call: NA
v_call: TRBV7-8

cdr3_aa: CASSAASASSYEQYF
cdr3_nt: TGTGCCAGCAGCGCAGCTAGCGCAAGCTCCTACGAGCAGTACTTC
j_call: TRBJ2-7
clone_size: many
d_call: NA
v_call: TRBV3-1

cdr3_aa: CASSNLANKGVRFF
cdr3_nt: TGTGCCAGCAGCAACCTGGCGAATAAGGGGGTGAGGTTCTTC
j_call: TRBJ2-1
clone_size: NA
d_call: NA
v_call: TRBV12-3/TRBV12-4

cdr3_aa: CASRSGRTRDTQYF
cdr3_nt: TGCGCCAGCAGGAGCGGGAGGACCAGGGATACGCAGTATTTT
j_call: TRBJ2-3
clone_size: NA
d_call: TRBD2
v_call: TRBV5-1

cdr3_aa: CASSAHGSGLNEKLFF
cdr3_nt: TGTGCCAGCAGCGCCCATGGGTCTGGGTTAAATGAAAAACTGTTTTTT
j_call: TRBJ1-4
clone_size: many
d_call: NA
v_call: TRBV9

cdr3_aa: CASSVGGLAGEGQFF
cdr3_nt: TGTGCCAGCAGCGTAGGTGGACTAGCGGGGGAAGGGCAGTTCTTC
j_call: TRBJ2-1
clone_size: many
d_call: TRBD2
v_call: TRBV9

cdr3_aa: CASSASGHSGANVLTF
cdr3_nt: TGTGCCAGCAGTGCCTCAGGACACTCTGGGGCCAACGTCCTGACTTTC
j_call: TRBJ2-6
clone_size: NA
d_call: NA
v_call: TRBV6-4

cdr3_aa: CASRTPGQGSGNTIYF
cdr3_nt: TGTGCCAGCCGGACTCCTGGACAGGGGTCTGGAAACACCATATATTTT
j_call: TRBJ1-3
clone_size: NA
d_call: TRBD1
v_call: TRBV28

cdr3_aa: CASSLDSGSTDTQYF
cdr3_nt: TGTGCCAGCAGCTTAGATAGCGGAAGCACAGATACGCAGTATTTT
j_call: TRBJ2-3
clone_size: NA
d_call: NA
v_call: TRBV11-3

cdr3_aa: CASSEQVSVYEQYF
cdr3_nt: TGTGCCAGCAGTGAACAGGTGTCGGTCTACGAGCAGTACTTC
j_call: TRBJ2-7
clone_size: few
d_call: NA
v_call: TRBV2

cdr3_aa: CASSLQAGVSYNEQFF
cdr3_nt: TGTGCCAGCAGCTTACAAGCGGGTGTTTCCTACAATGAGCAGTTCTTC
j_call: TRBJ2-1
clone_size: once
d_call: NA
v_call: TRBV11-2

cdr3_aa: CASQTGDPGNTIYF
cdr3_nt: TGCGCCAGCCAGACGGGGGACCCTGGAAACACCATATATTTT
j_call: TRBJ1-3
clone_size: NA
d_call: NA
v_call: TRBV5-1

cdr3_aa: CARRENSNFGYTF
cdr3_nt: TGTGCCCGAAGAGAGAACTCTAACTTTGGCTACACCTTC
j_call: TRBJ1-2
clone_size: NA
d_call: NA
v_call: TRBV30

cdr3_aa: CASSLGLAGSLQETQYF
cdr3_nt: TGCGCCAGCAGCTTGGGACTAGCGGGATCCCTCCAAGAGACCCAGTACTTC
j_call: TRBJ2-5
clone_size: NA
d_call: TRBD2
v_call: TRBV5-1

cdr3_aa: CANSLATGPNEQFF
cdr3_nt: TGTGCCAACAGTCTCGCGACAGGTCCCAATGAGCAGTTCTTC
j_call: TRBJ2-1
clone_size: NA
d_call: NA
v_call: TRBV27

cdr3_aa: CASSPSWAGRNEQYF
cdr3_nt: TGTGCCAGCAGTCCCTCTTGGGCAGGGAGGAACGAGCAGTACTTC
j_call: TRBJ2-7
clone_size: many
d_call: NA
v_call: TRBV27

cdr3_aa: CASSIPGAPYGYTF
cdr3_nt: TGTGCCAGTAGTATTCCAGGGGCTCCCTATGGCTACACCTTC
j_call: TRBJ1-2
clone_size: few
d_call: NA
v_call: TRBV19

cdr3_aa: CASSIGGNTGELFF
cdr3_nt: TGTGCCAGCTCAATCGGGGGAAACACCGGGGAGCTGTTTTTT
j_call: TRBJ2-2
clone_size: NA
d_call: NA
v_call: TRBV18

cdr3_aa: CASSTRLAGDTDTQYF
cdr3_nt: TGTGCCAGCAGCACCCGACTAGCGGGAGACACAGATACGCAGTATTTT
j_call: TRBJ2-3
clone_size: NA
d_call: TRBD2
v_call: TRBV11-1

cdr3_aa: CASSYSGDRGPYGYTF
cdr3_nt: TGTGCCAGCAGTTACTCGGGGGACAGGGGGCCCTATGGCTACACCTTC
j_call: TRBJ1-2
clone_size: medium-sized
d_call: TRBD1
v_call: TRBV6-5

cdr3_aa: CASSNRVRDGYTF
cdr3_nt: TGTGCCAGCAGTAACAGGGTGAGAGATGGCTACACCTTC
j_call: TRBJ1-2
clone_size: NA
d_call: NA
v_call: TRBV12-3/TRBV12-4

cdr3_aa: CASSHGQGASDEQYF
cdr3_nt: TGTGCCAGCAGCCATGGACAGGGGGCCTCCGACGAGCAGTACTTC
j_call: TRBJ2-7
clone_size: NA
d_call: TRBD1
v_call: TRBV6-2/TRBV6-3

cdr3_aa: CASSPDRDSYGYTF
cdr3_nt: TGTGCCAGCAGTCCCGACAGGGACTCCTATGGCTACACCTTC
j_call: TRBJ1-2
clone_size: NA
d_call: TRBD1
v_call: TRBV28

cdr3_aa: CASSESGPYNEQFF
cdr3_nt: TGCGCCAGCAGTGAGAGCGGTCCTTACAATGAGCAGTTCTTC
j_call: TRBJ2-1
clone_size: many
d_call: NA
v_call: TRBV10-1

cdr3_aa: CASSLTGWVQETQYF
cdr3_nt: TGTGCCAGCAGCTTAACAGGGTGGGTCCAAGAGACCCAGTACTTC
j_call: TRBJ2-5
clone_size: NA
d_call: NA
v_call: TRBV7-9

cdr3_aa: CASSRNGHEQYF
cdr3_nt: TGTGCCAGCAGTCGGAACGGGCACGAGCAGTACTTC
j_call: TRBJ2-7
clone_size: few
d_call: NA
v_call: TRBV2

cdr3_aa: CASSLGVAASSDTQYF
cdr3_nt: TGTGCCAGCAGCTTAGGAGTTGCAGCGTCGTCCGATACGCAGTATTTT
j_call: TRBJ2-3
clone_size: many
d_call: NA
v_call: TRBV7-9

cdr3_aa: CAISPTGTILYEQYF
cdr3_nt: TGTGCCATCAGCCCAACCGGGACGATACTTTACGAGCAGTACTTC
j_call: TRBJ2-7
clone_size: many
d_call: NA
v_call: TRBV10-3